These 22 T cell receptor beta chains share one sample of origin, sequenced in a study of early T cells in non-severe SARS-CoV-2 infection. Via MiXCR, TCRdb re-called the 5' RACE reads, giving one row per CDR3 protein. The data show some 89,000 distinct CDR3 sequences, 8% to 13% seen once. The sequencing used whole blood, collected at baseline. These TCRs come from an adult who was a healthcare worker with PCR-confirmed SARS-CoV-2 infection or an uninfected control (not recorded which).

This clonotype showed up just a few times. The rearrangement joins TRBV4-2 to TRBJ2-3, with a tentative D call TRBD2 (6 bases). The V gene lost 1 base and the J gene lost 2 bases, with 10 bases spanning the gap. The CDR3 spans 15 residues. Germline V gene sequence: CDR1 LGHNA, CDR2 YNFKEQ. The CDR3 region has the DNA TGTGCCAGCAGCCAAGCCCCGGGAGACACAGATACGCAGTATTTT. Translated: CASSQAPGDTDTQYF.

The chain uses TRBV7-2 and TRBJ2-3; possibly TRBD2 for D (6 bases). The ends were cut back, 5 bases at V and 1 base at J, with 13 bases in the middle. The germline V gene encodes CDR1 SGHTA and CDR2 FQGNSA. The CDR3 loop spans 15 amino acids. CDR3 nucleotide sequence: TGTGCCAGCAGCCTACAGACTAGTGGCACAGATACGCAGTATTTT. This sequence encodes CASSLQTSGTDTQYF.

This clonotype turned up a few times. This rearrangement joins TRBV20-1 to TRBJ2-7; D gene uncertain. Germline V gene data show CDR1 as DFQATT and CDR2 as SNEGSKA (reference sequence). There are 11 residues in the CDR3. The chain's CDR3 is CAWSGTYEQYF. The CDR3 nucleotides are TGCGCCTGGAGTGGGACCTACGAGCAGTACTTC.

This clonotype was detected a few times. V gene TRBV11-2 combines with J gene TRBJ2-2; D ambiguous. The CDR3 runs to 14 residues. In germline, CDR1 is SGHAT, CDR2 FQNNGV. The V and J ends lost 5 bases and 2 bases respectively, with 9 bases between them. DNA for the CDR3: TGTGCCAGCAGCCCCCGGGTCAACACCGGGGAGCTGTTTTTT. Its translation is CASSPRVNTGELFF.

This clonotype was picked up a small number of times. The V call is TRBV7-6, the J call TRBJ2-2; TRBD2 might be the D (5 bases). CDR1 is SGHVS and CDR2 is FNYEAQ in the germline V gene. CDR3 size: 14 residues. V gave up 6 bases and J gave up 5 bases, with 13 bases separating them. In nucleotides, the CDR3 is TGTGCCAGCAGGCAAGACGGGATAACCGGGGAGCTGTTTTTT. This gives the protein CASRQDGITGELFF.

This clonotype was detected a few times. The chain is built from TRBV6-1 and TRBJ2-7, with 8 bases fitting TRBD1. Per the germline V gene, CDR1 is MNHNS and CDR2 is SASEGT. The CDR3 totals 14 residues. V lost 1 base, J lost 1 base, and 0 bases stayed unmatched. CDR3 protein: CASSEDRGSYEQYF. As DNA, the CDR3 is TGTGCCAGCAGTGAAGACAGGGGGTCCTACGAGCAGTACTTC.

In the case of this clonotype: This may arise from a read error, as a much more abundant clone is one base away. The chain recombines TRBV30 with TRBJ2-1; 12 nucleotides align to TRBD2. V dropped 2 bases and J dropped 8; count of bases not matched to a gene: 7. The CDR3 covers 15 residues. Germline CDR1 reads GTSNPN; CDR2 reads SVGIG (reference sequence). In DNA, the CDR3 is TGTGCCTGGAGTTCCCTAGCGGGAGGGATGGATGAGCAGTTCTTC. Translated, it gives CAWSSLAGGMDEQFF.

The sample holds a few counts of this clonotype. V and J are TRBV6-6 and TRBJ2-5; 10 bases match TRBD2. V gave up 4 bases and J gave up 5 bases; unmatched junction bases: 7. The CDR3 totals 15 residues. The V gene's germline CDR1 is MNHNY and CDR2 SVGAGI (reference sequence). CDR3 sequence reads: CASSSTSGRGETQYF. The CDR3 DNA follows: TGTGCCAGCAGTTCAACCAGCGGGAGGGGTGAGACCCAGTACTTC.

This clonotype has at least ten counts. It is unclear where the CDR3 begins or ends on the DNA, so no DNA is shown, and the CDR3 is as TCRdb lists it. This sequence joins TRBV29-1 and TRBJ2-7; TRBD1, the table's D call, was not compared with the DNA. The CDR3 length is 17 residues, termini included. Per the germline V gene, CDR1 is SQVTM and CDR2 is ANQGSEA. CDR3 region: CSARLSGRGAAGYEQYF.

This clonotype was seen more than once but under ten times. The chain is built from TRBV7-9 and TRBJ1-1, with 9 bases lining up with TRBD1. This CDR3 is built from 13 residues. Germline CDR1 SEHNR, CDR2 FQNEAQ (reference sequence). Germline trimming cut 5 bases from V and 8 bases from J; bases unmatched to any gene: 6. The CDR3 reads CASSLRDRAEAFF. CDR3 coding DNA: TGTGCCAGCAGCCTAAGGGACAGGGCCGAAGCTTTCTTT.

This clonotype was seen at least ten times. The chain joins TRBV7-2 to TRBJ1-2; 7 nucleotides align to TRBD1. Germline loops: CDR1 SGHTA, CDR2 FQGNSA. J lost 3 bases, V lost 4 bases, and 8 bases had no gene match. The CDR3 has 15 residues. The CDR3 is CASSSNRGADYGYTF. The CDR3 DNA is TGTGCCAGCAGCTCAAACAGGGGTGCAGACTATGGCTACACCTTC.

This clonotype was counted at least ten times. The chain couples TRBV5-4 to TRBJ2-3, with 11 nucleotides matching TRBD2. There are 20 residues in the CDR3. Germline trimming cut 0 bases from V and 0 bases from J; bases unmatched to any gene: 12. Germline CDR1 SGHNT, CDR2 YYREEE (reference sequence). The CDR3, as DNA: TGTGCCAGCAGCTTGGGCCCACGGCTAGCGGGGGGCCTTAGCACAGATACGCAGTATTTT. Its translation: CASSLGPRLAGGLSTDTQYF.

This clonotype has a handful of counts. V usage is TRBV7-9 and J usage is TRBJ1-1; D unclear. The V end was cut by 8 bases, the J end by 3 bases, with 13 bases between. This CDR3 has 13 amino acids. The germline V gene has CDR1 SEHNR and CDR2 FQNEAQ (reference sequence). CDR3 protein: CASRTQVDTEAFF. The CDR3 DNA sequence: TGTGCCAGCCGAACGCAGGTGGACACTGAAGCTTTCTTT.

This clonotype was detected a few times. J is TRBJ2-2 and V is TRBV5-6; tentative D call: TRBD1 (6 bases). This CDR3 spans 17 amino acids. V was clipped by 4 bases and J by 4 bases, with 20 bases between them. The germline CDR1 and CDR2 sequences are SGHDT and YYEEEE. CDR3 residues: CASSPTGYGAGTGELFF. The DNA for the CDR3 is TGTGCCAGCAGCCCTACAGGGTACGGCGCAGGCACCGGGGAGCTGTTTTTT.

The chain is built from TRBV5-5 and TRBJ2-3; D may match TRBD1 or TRBD2 (5 bases each). This CDR3 is 13 amino acids long. Trimming removed 5 bases from V and 4 bases from J, with 11 bases in between. Germline CDR1 SGHKS, CDR2 YYEKEE (reference sequence). Here the CDR3 DNA reads TGTGCCAGCAGGGGGGAAGTCGCAGATACGCAGTATTTT. Translation: CASRGEVADTQYF.

About this clonotype itself: With a much larger clone just one base away, this may be a read error. The rearrangement links TRBV9 to TRBJ2-1; D is undetermined. Germline V gene data show CDR1 as SGDLS and CDR2 as YYNGEE. CDR3 length: 15 amino acids. CDR3 residues: CASSVLDSHYNEQIF. The CDR3 DNA reads TGTGCCAGCAGCGTATTAGATTCCCATTACAATGAGCAGATCTTC.

The chain employs TRBV4-2 and TRBJ1-1, with 7 bases matching TRBD1. Germline values: CDR1 LGHNA, CDR2 YNFKEQ. After removal of 0 bases from V and 1 base from J, the junction contained 2 bases not matched to a gene. CDR3 length equals 15 residues. CDR3 protein: CASSQEGTANTEAFF. CDR3 DNA: TGTGCCAGCAGCCAAGAAGGGACAGCGAACACTGAAGCTTTCTTT.

The chain carries TRBV24-1 and TRBJ2-5, with 10 bases matching TRBD1. After removal of 4 bases from V and 5 bases from J, the junction contained 6 bases not matched to a gene. The CDR3 spans 15 residues. Germline CDR1 is KGHDR and CDR2 is SFDVKD. The CDR3 DNA is TGTGCCACCAGTGAACGGACAGGGGGAATCGAGACCCAGTACTTC. It translates to CATSERTGGIETQYF.

CDR3 residues: CASSVGLGGPKNIQYF. In nucleotides, the CDR3 is TGTGCCAGCAGCGTAGGGCTGGGGGGTCCCAAAAACATTCAGTACTTC. The gene calls are TRBV9 and TRBJ2-4; D is possibly TRBD2 (6 bases). This CDR3 comprises 16 residues. Germline values: CDR1 SGDLS, CDR2 YYNGEE. Trimming cost V 0 bases and J 2 bases, with 12 bases left between them.

This clonotype has a count of ten or more. The chain combines TRBV28 with TRBJ2-7, with D possibly matching TRBD2 (5 bases). Germline V gene data show CDR1 as MDHEN and CDR2 as SYDVKM. The CDR3 consists of 13 residues. With 6 bases removed from V and 7 bases from J, the gap between germline ends came to 16 bases. DNA of the CDR3: TGTGCCAGCAGGCTCACGGGCTCGGGGGAGCAGTACTTC. It encodes CASRLTGSGEQYF.

The rearrangement uses TRBV6-1 and TRBJ2-7; a possible D gene is TRBD2 (5 bases). The CDR3 covers 13 residues. The V end was cut by 7 bases, the J end by 3 bases, with 13 bases between. Germline V gene lookup returns CDR1 MNHNS and CDR2 SASEGT. CDR3 region: CASTLRANYEQYF. The CDR3, as DNA: TGTGCCAGCACTCTGCGGGCCAACTACGAGCAGTACTTC.

This clonotype was observed many times. V usage is TRBV7-3 and J usage is TRBJ2-3, with unresolved D. Deletions cut 2 bases from V and 4 bases from J, with 10 bases between. There are 14 residues in the CDR3. Per germline, CDR1 SGHTA and CDR2 FQGTGA. The CDR3 loop is CASSLALTADTQYF. CDR3 DNA: TGTGCCAGCAGCTTAGCCCTGACCGCAGATACGCAGTATTTT.